This T cell receptor beta chain was documented in a study of cytomegalovirus exposure and HLA in healthy donors. Clones were sequenced by immunoSEQ multiplex PCR, and TCRdb holds only the in-frame ones, with some missing. Among some 150,000 clones listed, about nine tenths were seen once. The donors were members of the validation cohort, which comprised 120 subjects and was separate from the first cohort of 666 subjects. Sequenced input: PBMCs. This TCR derives from a man between 18 and 29 years old in good health and CMV-seropositive.

CDR3 nucleotides: TGCGCCAGCACCCCGATGACAGGGCCAGTGGGGGAGACCCAGTACTTC. Its protein is CASTPMTGPVGETQYF. The genes are TRBV23-1 and TRBJ2-5, with TRBD1 identical over 7 bases. TRBV23-1 is labeled an ORF, and its function is uncertain. V lost 7 bases, J lost 5 bases, and 16 bases stayed unmatched. The CDR3 extends over 16 amino acids.